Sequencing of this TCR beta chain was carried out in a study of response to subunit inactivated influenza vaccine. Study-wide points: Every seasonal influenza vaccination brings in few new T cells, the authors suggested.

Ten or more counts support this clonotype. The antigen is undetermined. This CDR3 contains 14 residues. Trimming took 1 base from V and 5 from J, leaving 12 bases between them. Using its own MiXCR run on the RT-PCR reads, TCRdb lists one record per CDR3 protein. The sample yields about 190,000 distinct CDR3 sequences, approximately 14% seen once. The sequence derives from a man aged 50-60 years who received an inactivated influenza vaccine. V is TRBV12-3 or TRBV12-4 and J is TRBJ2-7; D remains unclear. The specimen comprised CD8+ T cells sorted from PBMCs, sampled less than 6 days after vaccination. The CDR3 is CASSLDPRGDEQYF. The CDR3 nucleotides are TGTGCCAGCAGTTTAGACCCCCGTGGCGACGAGCAGTACTTC.